This T cell receptor (beta chain) appears in the sequencing data of a study of long-term antiretroviral therapy in people with HIV. Points from the study as a whole: Pre-ART expanded clones dominated the repertoire at every time point.

Version v3.0 of the immunoSEQ assay ran at survey level. Clones were sequenced by immunoSEQ multiplex PCR, and TCRdb holds only the in-frame ones, with some missing. The profile shows tens of thousands of clones, around 86% of them singletons. As regards this clone: The antigen is not known.

The length of the CDR3 is 13 residues. Between the trimmed V and J ends, which lost 5 bases and 5 bases, there was a span of 10 bases. Germline CDR1 is LGHNA and CDR2 is YNFKEQ. Sequencing was performed on unsorted PBMCs, taken approximately 2.7 years after starting antiretroviral therapy. The V call is TRBV4-2, the J call TRBJ2-1; D is unresolved. The TCR comes from a man aged 40-49 years with HIV. CDR3 coding DNA: TGTGCCAGCAGCAAGACGGACCACAATGAGCAGTTCTTC. Encoded protein: CASSKTDHNEQFF.